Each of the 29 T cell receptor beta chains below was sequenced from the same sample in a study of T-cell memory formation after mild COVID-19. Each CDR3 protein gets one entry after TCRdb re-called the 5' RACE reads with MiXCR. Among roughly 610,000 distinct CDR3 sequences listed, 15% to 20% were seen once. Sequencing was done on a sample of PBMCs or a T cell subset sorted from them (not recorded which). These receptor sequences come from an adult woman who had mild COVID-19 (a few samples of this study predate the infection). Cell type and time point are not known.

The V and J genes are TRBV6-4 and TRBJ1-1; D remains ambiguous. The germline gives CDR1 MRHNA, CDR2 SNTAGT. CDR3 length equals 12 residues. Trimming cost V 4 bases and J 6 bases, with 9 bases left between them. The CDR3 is CASSAGGAEAFF. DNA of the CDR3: TGTGCCAGCAGTGCGGGTGGGGCTGAAGCTTTCTTT.

CDR3 nucleotide sequence: TGTGCCAGCAGCCGACAGGGTGGGCAGTACTTC. It encodes CASSRQGGQYF. J is TRBJ2-7 and V is TRBV3-1; 7 nucleotides align to TRBD1. The CDR3 totals 11 residues. Trimming at V came to 4 bases and at J to 9 bases, leaving 3 bases not matched to a gene. Germline CDR1 LGHDT, CDR2 YNNKEL (reference sequence).

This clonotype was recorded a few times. The CDR3 nucleotides are TGTGCCAGCAGTGATCGGGGAAGTGTTGGACAGCCCCAGCATTTT. This sequence encodes CASSDRGSVGQPQHF. This chain links TRBV6-1 with TRBJ1-5; D gene ambiguous. The CDR3 covers 15 residues. The V gene's germline CDR1 is MNHNS and CDR2 SASEGT. Trimming removed 3 bases at V and 7 bases at J, with 16 bases between.

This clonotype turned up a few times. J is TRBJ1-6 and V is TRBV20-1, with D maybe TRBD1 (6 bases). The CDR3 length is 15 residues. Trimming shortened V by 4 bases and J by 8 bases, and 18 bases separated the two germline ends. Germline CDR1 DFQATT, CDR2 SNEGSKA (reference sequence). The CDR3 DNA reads TGCAGTGCTACGACAGGCCCACCCCTCTATTCACCCCTCCACTTT. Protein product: CSATTGPPLYSPLHF.

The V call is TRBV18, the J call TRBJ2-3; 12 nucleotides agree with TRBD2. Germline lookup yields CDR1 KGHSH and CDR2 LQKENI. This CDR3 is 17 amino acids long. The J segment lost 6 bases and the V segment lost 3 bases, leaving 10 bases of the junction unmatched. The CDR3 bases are TGTGCCAGCTCACCGGGGGTCGGACTAGCGGGGATGGATACGCAGTATTTT. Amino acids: CASSPGVGLAGMDTQYF.

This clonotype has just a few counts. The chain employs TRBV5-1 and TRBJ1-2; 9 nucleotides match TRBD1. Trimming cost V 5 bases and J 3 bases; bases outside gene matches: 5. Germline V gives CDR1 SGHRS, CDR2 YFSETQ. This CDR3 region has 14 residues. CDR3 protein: CASSWDREDYGYTF. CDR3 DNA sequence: TGCGCCAGCAGTTGGGACAGGGAGGACTATGGCTACACCTTC. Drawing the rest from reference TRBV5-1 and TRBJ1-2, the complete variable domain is KAGVTQTPRYLIKTRGQQVTLSCSPISGHRSVSWYQQTPGQGLQFLFEYFSETQRNKGNFPGRFSGRQFSNSRSEMNVSTLELGDSALYLCASSWDREDYGYTFGSGTRLTVV.

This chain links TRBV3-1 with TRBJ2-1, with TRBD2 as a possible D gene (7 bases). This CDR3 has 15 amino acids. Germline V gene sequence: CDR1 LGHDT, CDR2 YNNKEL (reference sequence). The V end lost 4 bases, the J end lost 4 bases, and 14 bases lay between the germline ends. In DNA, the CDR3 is TGTGCCAGCAGCCCTGAGGGGGGGCCTTACAATGAGCAGTTCTTC. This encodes CASSPEGGPYNEQFF.

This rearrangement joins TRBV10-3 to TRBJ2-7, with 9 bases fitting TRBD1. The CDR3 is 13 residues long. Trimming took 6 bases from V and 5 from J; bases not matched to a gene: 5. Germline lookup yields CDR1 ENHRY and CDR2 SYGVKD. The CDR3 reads CAISWDRVNEQYF. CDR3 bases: TGTGCCATCAGCTGGGACAGGGTGAACGAGCAGTACTTC.

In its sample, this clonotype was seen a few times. The CDR3 reads CASSFRQGSNQPQHF. The CDR3 DNA sequence: TGTGCCAGCAGCTTTAGACAGGGAAGCAATCAGCCCCAGCATTTT. The rearrangement joins TRBV7-6 to TRBJ1-5; 7 nucleotides agree with TRBD1. Germline V lookup: CDR1 SGHVS, CDR2 FNYEAQ. Unmatched junction bases numbered 3, after V lost 3 bases and J lost 1 base. This CDR3 contains 15 residues.

CDR3 nucleotide sequence: TGTGCCAGCAGGGCAGGTCGAGACTCTGGGGCCAACGTCCTGACTTTC. Protein sequence: CASRAGRDSGANVLTF. The genes are TRBV2 and TRBJ2-6; D unclear. Trimming cost V 6 bases and J 0 bases, with 12 bases left between them. The CDR3 contains 16 residues. Germline V CDR1 and CDR2: SNHLY, FYNNEI.

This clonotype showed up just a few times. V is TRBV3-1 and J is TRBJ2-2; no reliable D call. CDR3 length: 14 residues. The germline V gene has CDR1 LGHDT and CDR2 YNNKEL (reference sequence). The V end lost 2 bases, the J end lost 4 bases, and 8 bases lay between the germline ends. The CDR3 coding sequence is TGTGCCAGCAGCCAACTTCAGTTCACCGGGGAGCTGTTTTTT. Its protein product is CASSQLQFTGELFF.

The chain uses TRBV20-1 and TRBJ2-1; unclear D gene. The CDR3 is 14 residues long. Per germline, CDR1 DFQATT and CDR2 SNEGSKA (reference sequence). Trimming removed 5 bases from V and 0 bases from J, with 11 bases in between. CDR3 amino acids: CSALPTSSYNEQFF. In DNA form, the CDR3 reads TGCAGTGCTCTCCCTACAAGCTCCTACAATGAGCAGTTCTTC.

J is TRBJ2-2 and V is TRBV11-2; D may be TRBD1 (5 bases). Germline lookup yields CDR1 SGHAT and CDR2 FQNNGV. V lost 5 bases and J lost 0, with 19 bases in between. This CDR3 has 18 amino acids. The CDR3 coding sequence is TGTGCCAGCAGCCACGTAGGGTCGTGGGGCCCGAACACCGGGGAGCTGTTTTTT. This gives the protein CASSHVGSWGPNTGELFF.

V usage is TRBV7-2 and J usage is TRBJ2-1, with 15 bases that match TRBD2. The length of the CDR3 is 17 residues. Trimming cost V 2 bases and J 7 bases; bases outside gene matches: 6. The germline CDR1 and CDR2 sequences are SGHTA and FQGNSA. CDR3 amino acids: CASSLRTSGGARNEQFF. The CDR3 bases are TGTGCCAGCAGCTTACGGACTAGCGGGGGGGCGCGGAATGAGCAGTTCTTC.

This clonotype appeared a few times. The CDR3 DNA reads as TGTGCCAGCAGTTTAACCGCCCACGAGCAGTACTTC. Protein sequence: CASSLTAHEQYF. This sequence joins TRBV12-3 or TRBV12-4 and TRBJ2-7; D unclear. The CDR3 runs to 12 residues. V was cut by 2 bases and J by 5 bases, with 7 bases left in between.

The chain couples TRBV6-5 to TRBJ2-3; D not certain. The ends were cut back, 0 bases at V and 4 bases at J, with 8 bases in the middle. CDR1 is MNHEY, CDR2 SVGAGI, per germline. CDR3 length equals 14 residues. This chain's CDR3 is CASSYSGLADTQYF. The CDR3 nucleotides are TGTGCCAGCAGTTACTCGGGCTTAGCAGATACGCAGTATTTT.

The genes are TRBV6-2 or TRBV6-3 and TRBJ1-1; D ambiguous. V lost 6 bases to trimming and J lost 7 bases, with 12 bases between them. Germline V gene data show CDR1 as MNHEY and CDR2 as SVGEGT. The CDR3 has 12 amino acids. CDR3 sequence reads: CASRPTWVEAFF. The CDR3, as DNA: TGTGCCAGCAGACCAACATGGGTTGAAGCTTTCTTT.

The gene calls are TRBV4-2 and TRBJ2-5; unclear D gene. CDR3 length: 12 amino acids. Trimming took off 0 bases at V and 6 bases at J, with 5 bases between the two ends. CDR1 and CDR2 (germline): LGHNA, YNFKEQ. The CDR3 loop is CASSQDEKTQYF. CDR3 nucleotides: TGTGCCAGCAGCCAAGATGAGAAGACCCAGTACTTC.

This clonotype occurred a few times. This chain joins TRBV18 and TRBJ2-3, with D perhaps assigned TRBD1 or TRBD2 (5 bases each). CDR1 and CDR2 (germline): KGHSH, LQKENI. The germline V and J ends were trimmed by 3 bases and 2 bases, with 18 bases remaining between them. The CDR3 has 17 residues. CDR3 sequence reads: CASSPFGALAPTDTQYF. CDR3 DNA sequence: TGTGCCAGCTCACCGTTCGGGGCCCTAGCACCCACAGATACGCAGTATTTT.

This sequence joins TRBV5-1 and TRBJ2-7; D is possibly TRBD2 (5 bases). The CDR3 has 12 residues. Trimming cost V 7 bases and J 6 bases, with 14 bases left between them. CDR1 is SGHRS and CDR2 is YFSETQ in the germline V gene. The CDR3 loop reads CASRLGRGEQYF. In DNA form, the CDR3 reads TGCGCCAGCCGACTGGGCCGGGGCGAGCAGTACTTC.

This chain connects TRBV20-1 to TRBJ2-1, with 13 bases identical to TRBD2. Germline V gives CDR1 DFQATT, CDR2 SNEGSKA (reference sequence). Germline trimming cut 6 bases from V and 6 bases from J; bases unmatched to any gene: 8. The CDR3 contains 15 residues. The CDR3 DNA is TGCAGTGCCCCTCGACTAGCGGGAGGCCTCAATGAGCAGTTCTTC. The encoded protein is CSAPRLAGGLNEQFF.

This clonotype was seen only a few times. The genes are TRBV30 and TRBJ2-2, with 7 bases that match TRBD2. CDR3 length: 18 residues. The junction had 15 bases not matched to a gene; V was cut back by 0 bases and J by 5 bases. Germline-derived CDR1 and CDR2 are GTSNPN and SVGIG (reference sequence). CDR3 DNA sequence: TGTGCCTGGAGTGTTAGTCGGGCTGTGGGAGGGCCGACCGGGGAGCTGTTTTTT. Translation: CAWSVSRAVGGPTGELFF.

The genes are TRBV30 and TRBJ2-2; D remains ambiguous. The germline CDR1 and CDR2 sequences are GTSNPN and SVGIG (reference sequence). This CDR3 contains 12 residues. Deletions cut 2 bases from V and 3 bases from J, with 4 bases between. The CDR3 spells CAWSSYTGELFF. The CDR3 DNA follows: TGTGCCTGGAGTTCATACACCGGGGAGCTGTTTTTT.

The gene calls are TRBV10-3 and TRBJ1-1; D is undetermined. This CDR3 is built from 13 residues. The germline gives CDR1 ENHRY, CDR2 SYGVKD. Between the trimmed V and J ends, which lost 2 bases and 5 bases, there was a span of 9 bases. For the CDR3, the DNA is TGTGCCATCAGTGAGGGGGTGGTAACTGAAGCTTTCTTT. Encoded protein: CAISEGVVTEAFF.

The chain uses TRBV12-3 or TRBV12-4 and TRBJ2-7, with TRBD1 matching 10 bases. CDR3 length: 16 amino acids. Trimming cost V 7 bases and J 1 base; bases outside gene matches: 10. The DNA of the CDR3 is TGTGCCAGCACCCCCTCCTTGGGACAGGGGTCCTACGAGCAGTACTTC. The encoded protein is CASTPSLGQGSYEQYF.

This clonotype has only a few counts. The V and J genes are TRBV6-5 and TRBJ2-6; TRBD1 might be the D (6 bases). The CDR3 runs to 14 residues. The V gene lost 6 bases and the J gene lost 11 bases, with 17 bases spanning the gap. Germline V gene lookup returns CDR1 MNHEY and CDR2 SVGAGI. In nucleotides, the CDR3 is TGTGCCAGCAGCCCCGCAGGACAGAGAGACGTCCTGACTTTC. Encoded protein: CASSPAGQRDVLTF.

CDR3 nucleotides: TGCGCCAGCAGCTTGGTGACAGGCCGCAATGAGCAGTTCTTC. Translation: CASSLVTGRNEQFF. This chain links TRBV5-1 with TRBJ2-1, with D tentatively TRBD1 (6 bases). V lost 0 bases, J lost 6 bases, and 10 bases lay in between. Germline values: CDR1 SGHRS, CDR2 YFSETQ. This CDR3 has 14 residues.

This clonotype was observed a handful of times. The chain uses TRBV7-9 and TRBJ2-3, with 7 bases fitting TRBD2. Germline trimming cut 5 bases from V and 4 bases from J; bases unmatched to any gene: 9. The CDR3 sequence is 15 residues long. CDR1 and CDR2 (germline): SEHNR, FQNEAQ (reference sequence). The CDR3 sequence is CASSGWDYRADTQYF. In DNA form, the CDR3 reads TGTGCCAGCAGCGGGTGGGACTATCGAGCAGATACGCAGTATTTT.

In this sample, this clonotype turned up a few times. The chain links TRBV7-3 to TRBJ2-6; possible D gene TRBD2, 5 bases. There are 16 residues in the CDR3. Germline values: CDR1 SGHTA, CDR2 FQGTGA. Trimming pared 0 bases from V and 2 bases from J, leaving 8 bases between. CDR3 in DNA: TGTGCCAGCAGCTTAACGCGAGGGCCTGGGGCCAACGTCCTGACTTTC. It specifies CASSLTRGPGANVLTF.